This is a list of T cell receptor beta chains from one sample in a study of T cells in localized non-small cell lung cancer. Sequenced by immunoSEQ multiplex PCR; TCRdb stores in-frame clones only, minus some. The repertoire includes 19,000 or so clones, 70% to 90% of them detected once, and roughly 30% sits in the top ten. Source: peripheral blood mononuclear cells, taken before any cancer treatment. These receptor sequences come from a male donor at least 60 years old with stage II lung adenocarcinoma. Each CDR3 is given with its conserved first and last residue. Fields, in order: clone size, V gene, J gene, D gene, CDR3 protein, CDR3 DNA. The D gene is left open where the match is weak. Expanded clones are given a class, and other clones once, few, many or no size at all.

.	TRBV5-6	TRBJ2-1	.	CASSARLLLYNEQFF	TGTGCCAGCAGCGCCAGACTATTACTTTACAATGAGCAGTTCTTC
.	TRBV5-1	TRBJ2-1	TRBD2	CASSLGPGLANNEQFF	TGCGCCAGCAGCTTGGGCCCGGGACTAGCGAACAATGAGCAGTTCTTC
medium-sized	TRBV7-9	TRBJ2-7	TRBD2	CASSLEAGAGGPVREQYF	TGTGCCAGCAGCTTAGAGGCTGGAGCGGGAGGGCCGGTGCGGGAGCAGTACTTC
.	TRBV12-5	TRBJ2-2	.	CASLDSNVAELFF	TGTGCTAGTTTAGACTCTAATGTAGCGGAGCTGTTTTTT
.	TRBV6-5	TRBJ2-7	TRBD1	CASSRGQGHEQYF	TGTGCCAGCAGTCGGGGACAGGGACACGAGCAGTACTTC
.	TRBV7-9	TRBJ2-7	.	CASSFTSLEQYF	TGTGCCAGCAGCTTTACTAGTTTGGAGCAGTACTTC
.	TRBV4-2	TRBJ2-3	.	CASSQDPRGGTDTQYF	TGTGCCAGCAGCCAAGACCCTCGTGGGGGAACAGATACGCAGTATTTT
.	TRBV27	TRBJ2-5	.	CASSPQGSGETQYF	TGTGCCAGCAGTCCACAGGGCTCGGGGGAGACCCAGTACTTC
few	TRBV10-3	TRBJ2-2	TRBD2	CAISDYSGAYTGELFF	TGTGCCATCAGTGATTACAGCGGGGCCTACACCGGGGAGCTGTTTTTT
.	TRBV18	TRBJ1-3	TRBD1	CASSPPGQGQTGNTIYF	TGTGCCAGCTCACCACCGGGACAGGGGCAAACCGGAAACACCATATATTTT
once	TRBV5-1	TRBJ2-1	TRBD1	CASSSPGQGYNEQFF	TGCGCCAGCAGCTCGCCGGGACAGGGCTACAATGAGCAGTTCTTC
.	TRBV5-1	TRBJ2-4	.	CASTISGSSQNIQYF	TGCGCCAGCACCATTTCCGGGTCATCGCAAAACATTCAGTACTTC
.	TRBV2	TRBJ1-1	.	CASNTGNTEAFF	TGTGCCAGCAATACAGGGAACACTGAAGCTTTCTTT
.	TRBV25-1	TRBJ1-1	.	CASTQRGREAFF	TGTGCCAGCACACAAAGGGGCAGAGAAGCTTTCTTT
.	TRBV10-1	TRBJ1-1	.	CASSESTRTYTEAFF	TGCGCCAGCAGTGAGTCGACCCGGACGTACACTGAAGCTTTCTTT
.	TRBV18	TRBJ2-1	.	CASSPPGNNEQFF	TGTGCCAGCTCACCCCCCGGGAACAATGAGCAGTTCTTC
.	TRBV20-1	TRBJ2-5	.	CSVGKQETQYF	TGCAGTGTAGGAAAGCAAGAGACCCAGTACTTC
once	TRBV27	TRBJ2-7	.	CASTLRWDSYEQYF	TGTGCCAGCACGTTACGTTGGGATTCCTACGAGCAGTACTTC
.	TRBV5-4	TRBJ1-2	.	CASSLVPGGTIYYGYTF	TGTGCCAGCAGCTTGGTTCCGGGCGGAACTATCTACTATGGCTACACCTTC
.	TRBV15	TRBJ1-4	TRBD1	CATSRPTGLTEKLFF	TGTGCCACCAGCAGACCGACAGGGCTCACCGAAAAACTGTTTTTT
.	TRBV19	TRBJ1-3	TRBD1	CASSIRGQGRNTIYF	TGTGCCAGTAGTATAAGAGGACAGGGGAGAAACACCATATATTTT
.	TRBV27	TRBJ2-2	.	CASSLLSPGELFF	TGTGCCAGCAGTTTATTGTCCCCCGGGGAGCTGTTTTTT
.	TRBV27	TRBJ2-5	.	CASSLTGQGNWEETQYF	TGTGCCAGCAGTTTAACAGGGCAGGGGAATTGGGAAGAGACCCAGTACTTC
.	TRBV19	TRBJ2-6	.	CASSTGANVLTF	TGTGCCAGTAGTACCGGGGCCAACGTCCTGACTTTC
.	TRBV5-5	TRBJ1-5	TRBD1	CASSYRDRGYSNQPQHF	TGTGCCAGCAGCTACCGGGACAGGGGGTATAGCAATCAGCCCCAGCATTTT
.	TRBV18	TRBJ2-1	TRBD2	CASSSTGGPLGGEQFF	TGTGCCAGCTCATCCACGGGAGGGCCCTTGGGCGGTGAGCAGTTCTTC
.	TRBV5-1	TRBJ2-3	TRBD1	CASRMRFPGQGAGADTQYF	TGCGCCAGCAGGATGAGGTTCCCGGGACAGGGGGCCGGCGCAGATACGCAGTATTTT
.	TRBV10-3	TRBJ1-2	.	CAISEGGVDGYTF	TGTGCCATCAGTGAGGGGGGCGTGGATGGCTACACCTTC
.	TRBV6-6	TRBJ2-1	.	CASRSQGGNEQFF	TGTGCCAGCAGATCCCAGGGGGGGAATGAGCAGTTCTTC
.	TRBV6-5	TRBJ2-3	.	CASSYSQGTQYF	TGTGCCAGCAGTTACTCTCAGGGAACGCAGTATTTT
.	TRBV13	TRBJ1-2	.	CASSLGRGGYGYTF	TGTGCCAGCAGCTTAGGCAGGGGCGGGTATGGCTACACCTTC
.	TRBV28	TRBJ2-1	TRBD2	CASNVLAGTWDEQFF	TGTGCCAGCAACGTACTAGCGGGAACTTGGGATGAGCAGTTCTTC
.	TRBV6-6	TRBJ2-7	.	CASSYMQGTYEQYF	TGTGCCAGCAGTTACATGCAGGGAACCTACGAGCAGTACTTC
.	TRBV5-4	TRBJ1-1	.	CASSLGRGVEAFF	TGTGCCAGCAGCTTGGGTCGGGGGGTCGAGGCTTTCTTT
once	TRBV5-4	TRBJ2-7	.	CASSPSGSVSSYEQYF	TGTGCCAGCAGCCCAAGCGGGTCCGTAAGCTCCTACGAGCAGTACTTC
.	TRBV5-1	TRBJ1-1	.	CASSWAGRMNTEAFF	TGCGCCAGCAGCTGGGCTGGCCGGATGAACACTGAAGCTTTCTTT
.	TRBV6-5	TRBJ2-1	TRBD2	CASSRGLAGGEQFF	TGTGCCAGCAGCCGTGGACTAGCTGGGGGTGAGCAGTTCTTC
.	TRBV2	TRBJ1-2	.	CASSKTRTGIYGYTF	TGTGCCAGCAGCAAAACACGCACAGGCATCTATGGCTACACCTTC